Listed below are T cell receptor beta chains from one sample, sequenced in a study of blood T cells in healthy people across ages. TCRdb itself ran the 5' RACE reads through MiXCR, one entry per CDR3 protein. Of about 580,000 distinct CDR3 sequences in the sample, around 50% were seen once. Sequenced sample: blood. The receptors here all came from an elderly man in good health. The CDR3 runs from the conserved cysteine through the conserved F or W. D genes are given only for firm matches. Clone size is stated in some rows and not others, as once, few, many or a class when expanded.

>TRBJ2-5|.|TRBV20-1|TRBD2
TGCAGTGCCACAGGGGACCTAACTAGCGGGGGGACTCAAGAGACCCAGTACTTC
CSATGDLTSGGTQETQYF
>TRBJ2-1|.|TRBV20-1|.
TGCAGTGCTCTCCAGGGGTACAATGAGCAGTTCTTC
CSALQGYNEQFF
>TRBJ1-2|few|TRBV3-1|TRBD1
TGTGCCAGCAGCCAGAACTTGGGACAGGGGGCGAATGGCTACACCTTC
CASSQNLGQGANGYTF
>TRBJ2-3|.|TRBV7-2|TRBD1
TGTGCCAGCAGCCCCCGGGCAGGGGGCTTAGATACGCAGTATTTT
CASSPRAGGLDTQYF
>TRBJ2-1|.|TRBV6-6|.
TGTGCCAGCACACCGCCGGGACTCTCATACAAAGAGCAGTTCTTC
CASTPPGLSYKEQFF
>TRBJ1-1|few|TRBV3-1|TRBD1
TGTGCCAGCAGCCAAGGGCGGGACAGGTCCGTCGCTTTCTTT
CASSQGRDRSVAFF
>TRBJ2-7|.|TRBV15|.
TGTGCCACCAGCAGCACTCCGGGACAAATCTACGAGCAGTACTTC
CATSSTPGQIYEQYF
>TRBJ2-7|.|TRBV20-1|.
TGCAGTGCTAGAGATGTTCACGCCCAGGGCTACGAGCAGTACTTC
CSARDVHAQGYEQYF
>TRBJ2-7|many|TRBV29-1|.
TGCAGCGCCTTGAAGGAGACCTACGAGCAGTACTTC
CSALKETYEQYF
>TRBJ1-1|.|TRBV9|.
TGTGCCAGCAGCGTAAGGTCGGAGGGAGGGGGGAGGAACACTGAAGCTTTCTTT
CASSVRSEGGGRNTEAFF
>TRBJ1-1|.|TRBV5-6|.
TGTGCCAGCAGCTGGCAACAGGGCGGGAACACTGAAGCTTTCTTT
CASSWQQGGNTEAFF
>TRBJ1-1|.|TRBV6-6|.
TGTGTCAGCAGTTACGCGCAGGTCTCCACTGAAGCCTTCTTT
CVSSYAQVSTEAFF
>TRBJ1-1|few|TRBV5-1|.
TGCGCCAGCAGCTGTGGGACGAACACTGAAGCTTTCTTT
CASSCGTNTEAFF
>TRBJ1-2|few|TRBV29-1|.
TGCAGCGTTGTGGTTTTAGGGCAGACTAACTATGGCTACACCTTC
CSVVVLGQTNYGYTF
>TRBJ1-4|.|TRBV2|TRBD1
TGTGCCAGCAGTCCCCAGACAGGGAGAGAAAAACTGTTTTTT
CASSPQTGREKLFF
>TRBJ1-4|few|TRBV4-1|.
TGCGCCAGCAGCCAAGATATCCCCGGCCGACTTGGGAATGAAAAACTGTTTTTT
CASSQDIPGRLGNEKLFF
>TRBJ2-1|once|TRBV7-2|TRBD2
TGTGCCAGCAGCCTCGGACTAGCCCATAACTACAATGAGCAGTTCTTC
CASSLGLAHNYNEQFF
>TRBJ2-7|few|TRBV28|TRBD2
TGTGCCAGCAGTTTTCACAAGACTAGCGGGAGTCTTCACGAGCAGTACTTC
CASSFHKTSGSLHEQYF
>TRBJ1-5|few|TRBV7-9|TRBD1
TGTGCCAGCAGCGACATGACAGGGAGCAATCAGCCCCAGCATTTT
CASSDMTGSNQPQHF
>TRBJ2-7|.|TRBV10-3|TRBD1
TGTGCCATCAGTGAGGGCAGGGGGCGATCTGCGGGCGAGCAGTACTTC
CAISEGRGRSAGEQYF
>TRBJ2-4|.|TRBV28|.
TGTGCCAGCAGTTCTCCCACGGGAGCCAAAAACATTCAGTACTTC
CASSSPTGAKNIQYF
>TRBJ2-3|few|TRBV29-1|TRBD2
TGCAGCGTCCATCCGGGCGGGAGTATCACAGATACGCAGTATTTT
CSVHPGGSITDTQYF
>TRBJ2-7|.|TRBV20-1|.
TGCAGTGCTAGAGGTAGATATATCCGGGACGGATCCTACGAGCAGTACTTC
CSARGRYIRDGSYEQYF
>TRBJ1-2|.|TRBV4-3|.
TGCGCCAGCAGCCAAGAACCCGGCGGGGGCCCATCCTATGGCTACACCTTC
CASSQEPGGGPSYGYTF
>TRBJ2-1|.|TRBV5-1|TRBD1
TGCGCCAGCAGCGTCGGGACAGGGGAGCACAATGAGCAGTTCTTC
CASSVGTGEHNEQFF
>TRBJ2-1|.|TRBV20-1|TRBD2
TGCAGTTTTAGATCCTGGACTAGCGGAGACAATGAGCAGTTCTTC
CSFRSWTSGDNEQFF
>TRBJ2-3|few|TRBV14|TRBD2
TGTGCCAGCAGCCAAGAAGGGAGGGGCGCCGGGTTGGATACGCAGTATTTT
CASSQEGRGAGLDTQYF
>TRBJ2-7|.|TRBV7-8|.
TGTGCCAGCAGCTTAAAGGAAAACTACGAGCAGTACTTC
CASSLKENYEQYF
>TRBJ1-2|.|TRBV7-2|.
TGTGCCAGCAGCTCCCCGTACGGCTATGGCTACACCTTC
CASSSPYGYGYTF
>TRBJ1-1|once|TRBV24-1|.
TGTGCCACATCAAACTCCCCGAACACTGAAGCTTTCTTT
CATSNSPNTEAFF
>TRBJ2-7|few|TRBV20-1|TRBD1
TGCAGTGCTGAGGGACAGGCAAATACCTACGAGCAGTACTTC
CSAEGQANTYEQYF
>TRBJ2-7|many|TRBV6-6|.
TGTGCCAGCAGCGAGAGAGGCTATCCTATCGCCTACGAGCAGTACTTC
CASSERGYPIAYEQYF
>TRBJ2-3|.|TRBV7-9|TRBD2
TGTGCCAGCAGCACCAGGACTAGCGGACTCACAGATACGCAGTATTTT
CASSTRTSGLTDTQYF
>TRBJ1-5|.|TRBV6-2/TRBV6-3|.
TGTGCCAGCAGTTACGAGGGAGGGCATCAGCCCCAGCATTTT
CASSYEGGHQPQHF
>TRBJ2-6|.|TRBV7-2|.
TGTGCCAGCAGCTTAGTGACCGGGGCCTCTGGGGCCAACGTCCTGACTTTC
CASSLVTGASGANVLTF
>TRBJ2-7|few|TRBV29-1|.
TGCAGCGTTGGGAACTACGAGCAGTACTTC
CSVGNYEQYF
>TRBJ2-1|few|TRBV11-2|.
TGTGCCAGCAGCTTTGGTGCCTGGGACTCCTACAATGAGCAGTTCTTC
CASSFGAWDSYNEQFF
>TRBJ1-2|few|TRBV12-3/TRBV12-4|.
TGTGCCAGCAGACCCGGGAACTTCTATGGCTACACCTTC
CASRPGNFYGYTF
>TRBJ1-1|.|TRBV7-9|TRBD1
TGTGCCAGCACCACCCTGGGACAGGGTGGCACTGAAGCTTTCTTT
CASTTLGQGGTEAFF
>TRBJ2-7|.|TRBV20-1|TRBD2
TGCAGTGCTTGGACGAGCGGGAACTACGAGCAGTACTTC
CSAWTSGNYEQYF
>TRBJ2-5|few|TRBV25-1|TRBD2
TGTGCCAGCAGTGGTAGCGGGAGCCGAGAGACCCAGTACTTC
CASSGSGSRETQYF
>TRBJ1-6|.|TRBV4-1|.
TGCGCCAGCAGCCATCTTTCTGGGGATAGCTCCTATAATTCACCCCTCCACTTT
CASSHLSGDSSYNSPLHF
>TRBJ2-3|.|TRBV4-3|.
TGCGCCAGCAGCCAAGAGGCCCCGGGGGCGGGAGTGGATACGCAGTATTTT
CASSQEAPGAGVDTQYF
>TRBJ2-1|many|TRBV6-6|TRBD2
TGTGCCAGCAGCGACAGCGGGGGGTTATACAATGAGCAGTTCTTC
CASSDSGGLYNEQFF
>TRBJ2-7|once|TRBV20-1|TRBD1
TGCAGTGCTAGTGTAGGGACAGGGACCTACGAGCAGTACTTC
CSASVGTGTYEQYF
>TRBJ2-6|few|TRBV15|.
TGTGCCACCAGCAGAGTCCACGGCTCTGGGGCCAACGTCCTGACTTTC
CATSRVHGSGANVLTF
>TRBJ1-2|.|TRBV2|.
TGTGCCAGCAGGGTGGTAAACTATGGCTACACCTTC
CASRVVNYGYTF
>TRBJ1-1|many|TRBV29-1|TRBD1
TGCAGCGTCGGCAAACAGGGGCACACTGAAGCTTTCTTT
CSVGKQGHTEAFF
>TRBJ2-6|few|TRBV7-2|.
TGTGCCAGCAGCTCCCAGAGCTCTGGGGCCAACGTCCTGACTTTC
CASSSQSSGANVLTF
>TRBJ2-5|.|TRBV27|TRBD1
TGTGCCAGCAGTTTACTAGGGACAGGCCAAGAGACCCAGTACTTC
CASSLLGTGQETQYF
>TRBJ2-7|few|TRBV6-5|TRBD2
TGTGCCAGCAGTTACGCCGGGACTAGCGGAACTTTCTCCTACGAGCAGTACTTC
CASSYAGTSGTFSYEQYF
>TRBJ2-5|.|TRBV21-1|.
TGTGCCAATAAGGGGCGGGATGAGACCCAGTACTTC
CANKGRDETQYF
>TRBJ2-3|.|TRBV24-1|.
TGTGCCACCAGTGATCCACAGGTTGGCAGCACAGATACGCAGTATTTT
CATSDPQVGSTDTQYF